The 6 T cell receptor beta chains given below trace back to one sample, sequenced in a study of radiotherapy plus CTLA-4 blockade in lung cancer. The repertoire was sequenced with immunoSEQ multiplex PCR; TCRdb's copy has only in-frame clones and lacks some. The data show around 70,000 clones, approximately 79% seen once. Material: peripheral blood, obtained from a patient treated with radiotherapy plus ipilimumab. These receptors all stem from a human donor with non-small cell lung cancer whose response to radiotherapy plus ipilimumab could not be evaluated. Some clones in this sample may be carry-over from other donors' samples.

This clone came up a few times. The CDR3 is CASSPGTGDYNEQFF. The DNA of the CDR3 is TGTGCCAGCTCACCGGGGACAGGGGACTACAATGAGCAGTTCTTC. The J gene is TRBJ2-1, the V gene TRBV18; TRBD1 aligns across 10 bases. Looked up from germline, CDR1 is KGHSH and CDR2 is LQKENI. With V trimmed by 3 bases and J by 3 bases, 2 bases remained unmatched. The CDR3 is made up of 15 amino acids.

The chain joins TRBV5-1 to TRBJ2-1, with 9 bases lining up with TRBD1. The CDR3 consists of 17 residues. CDR1 and CDR2 from the germline V gene are SGHRS and YFSETQ. Germline trimming cut 1 base from V and 9 bases from J; bases unmatched to any gene: 14. CDR3: CASSLMAGTGSVFEQFF. The CDR3 nucleotides read TGCGCCAGCAGCTTGATGGCCGGGACAGGGTCTGTATTTGAGCAGTTCTTC.

V and J are TRBV18 and TRBJ2-7, with D uncertain. The CDR3 is 12 residues long. V was shortened by 3 bases and J by 4 bases, with 7 bases between the two germline ends. CDR1 and CDR2 from the germline V gene are KGHSH and LQKENI. DNA for the CDR3: TGTGCCAGCTCACCTAGCCTATACGAGCAGTACTTC. It translates to CASSPSLYEQYF.

Only a few counts were recorded for this clone. At the DNA level, this CDR3 is encoded by other sequences in the same sample as well. This chain links TRBV2 with TRBJ1-1; TRBD1 matches 9 bases. The CDR3 is 13 amino acids. Looked up from germline, CDR1 is SNHLY and CDR2 is FYNNEI. V lost 8 bases to trimming and J lost 4 bases; unmatched junction nucleotides: 5. The CDR3 DNA follows: TGTGCCAGCCTAGGACAGGGGAGCACTGAAGCTTTCTTT. Its protein product is CASLGQGSTEAFF.

The genes are TRBV7-2 and TRBJ1-3; 7 bases align to TRBD1. This CDR3 is built from 16 residues. With 5 bases clipped from V and 0 bases from J, the junction kept 7 bases outside the gene matches. Germline CDR1 reads SGHTA; CDR2 reads FQGNSA. The CDR3 is CASSARQGSSGNTIYF. The CDR3 region has the DNA TGTGCCAGCAGCGCCCGACAGGGTAGCTCTGGAAACACCATATATTTT.

The gene calls are TRBV9 and TRBJ2-3; TRBD2 agrees at 8 bases. V gave up 2 bases and J gave up 3 bases; unmatched junction bases: 5. This CDR3 spans 15 amino acids. Germline V CDR1 and CDR2: SGDLS, YYNGEE. The CDR3 sequence is CASSVYGGETDTQYF. The CDR3 DNA reads as TGTGCCAGCAGCGTTTACGGGGGGGAAACAGATACGCAGTATTTT.